What follows are 18 T cell receptor beta chains derived from one specimen sequenced in a study of blood T cell repertoires in COVID-19 (dated by TCRdb to the early 2020s). Receptors were amplified or captured by the immunoSEQ multiplex PCR assay. This immuneACCESS table, as held by TCRdb, lists in-frame sequences with V and J called but not all clones. Of the missing ones, under half trace to an unresolved V gene in checked studies; the others have no known cause. This sample holds 150,000 to 200,000 clones; approximately 86% were observed only once. The top ten clones comprise around 10% of the sample. Sequencing was carried out using peripheral blood. The receptors come from a woman of 80 years or more with acute or convalescent COVID-19.

V usage is TRBV3-1 (or the pseudogene TRBV3-2) and J usage is TRBJ2-3; the match to TRBD2 covers 13 bases. V gave up 4 bases and J gave up 1 base; unmatched junction bases: 8. Germline loops: CDR1 LGHDT, CDR2 YNNKEL (reference sequence). This CDR3 spans 18 amino acids. The CDR3 DNA reads as TGTGCCAGCAGCCTGACTAGCGGGGGGCCTCAGGGCACAGATACGCAGTATTTT. Residues: CASSLTSGGPQGTDTQYF.

V is TRBV30 and J is TRBJ2-5, with D tentatively TRBD2 (7 bases). The CDR3 spans 13 residues. CDR1 and CDR2 from the germline V gene are GTSNPN and SVGIG (reference sequence). V was trimmed by 0 bases and J by 3 bases, leaving 8 bases between them. The CDR3: CAWSVGGEETQYF. CDR3 sequence (DNA): TGTGCCTGGAGTGTAGGGGGGGAAGAGACCCAGTACTTC.

The genes are TRBV6-5 and TRBJ2-7; possible D gene TRBD1, 5 bases. This CDR3 has 14 residues. With 8 bases removed from V and 0 bases from J, the gap between germline ends came to 14 bases. CDR1 is MNHEY, CDR2 SVGAGI, per germline. Here the CDR3 reads CASQKDINSYEQYF. CDR3 nucleotide sequence: TGTGCCAGCCAGAAGGACATCAACTCCTACGAGCAGTACTTC.

The gene calls are TRBV12-5 and TRBJ1-6; TRBD1 matches at 7 bases. Trimming cost V 5 bases and J 8 bases; bases outside gene matches: 15. The germline gives CDR1 LGHNT, CDR2 FRNRAP. This CDR3 spans 17 amino acids. The CDR3, as DNA: TGTGCTAGTGGTACCGGCCTGGACAGGCGGCTTCATTCACCCCTCCACTTT. Its translation is CASGTGLDRRLHSPLHF. Based on the CDR3 plus reference TRBV12-5 and TRBJ1-6, the full variable domain is DARVTQTPRHKVTEMGQEVTMRCQPILGHNTVFWYRQTMMQGLELLAYFRNRAPLDDSGMPKDRFSAEMPDATLATLKIQPSEPRDSAVYFCASGTGLDRRLHSPLHFGNGTRLTVT.

This clone has just a few counts. The chain uses TRBV9 and TRBJ1-6; 8 bases agree with TRBD1. J was trimmed by 4 bases and V by 3 bases; bases with no gene match: 9. The germline V gene has CDR1 SGDLS and CDR2 YYNGEE. The CDR3 length is 17 residues. The CDR3 bases are TGTGCCAGCAGCGCCCCCCGGACAGGGCCGTATAATTCACCCCTCCACTTT. This translates into CASSAPRTGPYNSPLHF.

This sequence joins TRBV4-1 and TRBJ1-6; 7 bases fit TRBD1. CDR1 and CDR2 from the germline V gene are MGHRA and YSYEKL. This CDR3 is built from 15 residues. Trimming cost V 5 bases and J 3 bases; bases outside gene matches: 4. The DNA for the CDR3 is TGCGCCAGCAGCGCAGACAGGGACTATAATTCACCCCTCCACTTT. Protein: CASSADRDYNSPLHF.

The rearrangement joins TRBV4-2 to TRBJ1-4; no clear D. V was shortened by 4 bases and J by 4 bases, with 4 bases between the two germline ends. The CDR3 totals 12 residues. The germline V gene encodes CDR1 LGHNA and CDR2 YNFKEQ. The CDR3 DNA reads as TGTGCCAGCAGCCCCTATAATGAAAAACTGTTTTTT. It translates to CASSPYNEKLFF.

This clone was seen more than once but under ten times. This rearrangement joins TRBV7-9 to TRBJ1-4; 8 bases match TRBD1. Germline lookup yields CDR1 SEHNR and CDR2 FQNEAQ (reference sequence). The CDR3 runs 14 residues. Trimming removed 7 bases from V and 6 bases from J; junction bases left unmatched: 7. The CDR3 spells CASIIDRGHEKLFF. The CDR3 DNA sequence: TGTGCCAGCATTATCGACAGGGGTCATGAAAAACTGTTTTTT.

This clone has a single count. The rearrangement links TRBV9 to TRBJ2-1; D perhaps matches TRBD1 (6 bases). The CDR3 is made up of 13 amino acids. V was shortened by 0 bases and J by 9 bases, with 10 bases between the two germline ends. Germline CDR1 SGDLS, CDR2 YYNGEE. The CDR3 loop is CASSVEGDSEQFF. CDR3 DNA: TGTGCCAGCAGCGTAGAGGGGGATAGTGAGCAGTTCTTC.

This sequence joins TRBV12-3 or TRBV12-4 and TRBJ1-1; D call uncertain. This CDR3 spans 13 amino acids. The V and J ends lost 4 bases and 0 bases respectively, with 6 bases between them. The CDR3 here is CASSSPVNTEAFF. The CDR3 DNA reads as TGTGCCAGCAGTTCTCCAGTGAACACTGAAGCTTTCTTT.

The chain employs TRBV10-3 and TRBJ1-2; D is uncertain. Trimming took off 2 bases at V and 5 bases at J, with 12 bases between the two ends. The CDR3 has 14 residues. CDR1 and CDR2 (germline): ENHRY, SYGVKD. The CDR3 reads CAISEAGGRYGYTF. In DNA, the CDR3 is TGTGCCATCAGTGAGGCGGGAGGGAGATATGGCTACACCTTC.

The rearrangement uses TRBV5-4 and TRBJ2-3, with 7 positions matching TRBD2. CDR1 is SGHNT and CDR2 is YYREEE in the germline V gene (reference sequence). The CDR3 extends over 16 amino acids. The V gene end was trimmed by 1 base and the J gene end by 5 bases; junction bases not matched to a gene: 10. CDR3 loop: CASSLFRGGSRDTQYF. The CDR3 DNA reads as TGTGCCAGCAGCTTGTTCCGCGGGGGATCGAGAGATACGCAGTATTTT.

The sample holds one count of this clone. V usage is TRBV7-9 and J usage is TRBJ1-2; weak D call: TRBD1 (5 bases). This CDR3 region has 14 residues. Germline V gene lookup returns CDR1 SEHNR and CDR2 FQNEAQ (reference sequence). Trimming shortened V by 5 bases and J by 4 bases, and 14 bases separated the two germline ends. CDR3 residues: CASSVGGGGYGYTF. DNA of the CDR3: TGTGCCAGCAGCGTCGGGGGTGGCGGCTATGGCTACACCTTC.

The sample holds one count of this clone. The chain recombines TRBV6-5 with TRBJ1-1; D is possibly TRBD1 (5 bases). V was cut by 7 bases and J by 6 bases, with 18 bases left in between. The CDR3 length is 14 residues. Germline assignment: CDR1 MNHEY and CDR2 SVGAGI. The CDR3 loop is CASTSPRGRSEAFF. The CDR3, as DNA: TGTGCCAGCACCAGCCCGCGGGGGAGGTCTGAAGCTTTCTTT.

V is TRBV19 and J is TRBJ2-2, with 9 bases that match TRBD2. Germline V gives CDR1 LNHDA, CDR2 SQIVND (reference sequence). The CDR3 covers 16 residues. V lost 4 bases, J lost 6 bases, and 9 bases stayed unmatched. CDR3 amino acids: CASSTPAGGPSGELFF. CDR3 DNA: TGTGCCAGTAGTACTCCGGCGGGAGGGCCGTCCGGGGAGCTGTTTTTT. Looking up the rest from reference TRBV19 and TRBJ2-2 gives the full variable domain: DGGITQSPKYLFRKEGQNVTLSCEQNLNHDAMYWYRQDPGQGLRLIYYSQIVNDFQKGDIAEGYSVSREKKESFPLTVTSAQKNPTAFYLCASSTPAGGPSGELFFGEGSRLTVL.

The chain joins TRBV5-1 to TRBJ1-2, with D perhaps matching TRBD1 (6 bases). This CDR3 contains 13 residues. The ends were cut back, 9 bases at V and 7 bases at J, with 19 bases in the middle. Germline CDR1 and CDR2: SGHRS and YFSETQ. CDR3: CATKKDSISGYTF. The DNA for the CDR3 is TGCGCCACCAAAAAGGACAGCATCAGTGGCTACACCTTC.

Of note for this clone: Other DNA sequences in the sample encode the same CDR3. For the CDR3, the DNA is TGTGCCAGTAGTAGGCAGGGGGACGAAAAACTGTTTTTT. Translated: CASSRQGDEKLFF. The genes are TRBV19 and TRBJ1-4; 7 bases align to TRBD1. CDR3 length equals 13 residues. J gave up 8 bases and V 4 bases, and 4 bases lay outside the gene matches. Germline V gene sequence: CDR1 LNHDA, CDR2 SQIVND (reference sequence).

The chain couples TRBV7-8 to TRBJ1-3; 10 bases map to TRBD1. CDR1 is SGHVS and CDR2 is FQNEAQ in the germline V gene. The CDR3 runs to 16 residues. Losses at the gene ends were 3 bases for V and 0 bases for J; bases not matched to a gene: 2. The CDR3 bases are TGTGCCAGCAGCTTGACAGGGGGCCTCTCTGGAAACACCATATATTTT. Translation gives CASSLTGGLSGNTIYF.